The TCR beta chain under discussion was sequenced for a study of PD-L1 blockade in urothelial cancer. About the research overall: The researchers analyzed blood 3 weeks (second dose) and 6 weeks after treatment start.

Repertoires were generated with immunoSEQ multiplex PCR, while TCRdb's copy carries only in-frame clones and drops some. The data contain 65,000 to 90,000 clones, roughly 84% of them singletons. Germline values: CDR1 MGHRA, CDR2 YSYEKL. CDR3 size: 16 residues. After removal of 1 base from V and 4 bases from J, the junction contained 7 bases not matched to a gene. Time point described: pretreatment peripheral blood. Sequences were derived from PBMCs, sampled around atezolizumab (anti-PD-L1) treatment. This clonotype was obtained from a woman aged 70 to 79 with urothelial cancer. This chain joins TRBV4-1 and TRBJ2-3; 8 bases line up with TRBD2. The CDR3: CASSQVGSGVSDTQYF. In DNA form, the CDR3 reads TGCGCCAGCAGCCAAGTGGGTAGCGGGGTGTCAGATACGCAGTATTTT.